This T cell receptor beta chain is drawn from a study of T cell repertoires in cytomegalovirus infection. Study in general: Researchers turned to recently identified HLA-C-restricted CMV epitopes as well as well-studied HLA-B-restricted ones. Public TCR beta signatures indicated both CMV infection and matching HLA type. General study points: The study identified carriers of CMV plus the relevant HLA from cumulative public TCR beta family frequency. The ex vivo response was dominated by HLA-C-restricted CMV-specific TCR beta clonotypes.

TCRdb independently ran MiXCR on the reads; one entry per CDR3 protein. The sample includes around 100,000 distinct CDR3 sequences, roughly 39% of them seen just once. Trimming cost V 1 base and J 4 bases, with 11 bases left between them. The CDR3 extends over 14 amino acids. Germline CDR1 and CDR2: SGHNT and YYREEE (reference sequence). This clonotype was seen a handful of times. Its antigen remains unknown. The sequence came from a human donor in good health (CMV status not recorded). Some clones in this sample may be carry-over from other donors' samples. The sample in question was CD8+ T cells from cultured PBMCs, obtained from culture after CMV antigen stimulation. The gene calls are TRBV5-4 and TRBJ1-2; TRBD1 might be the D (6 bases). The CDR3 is CASSLSSGAYGYTF. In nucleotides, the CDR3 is TGTGCCAGCAGCTTGTCGTCAGGGGCCTATGGCTACACCTTC.